Below, 18 T cell receptor beta chains from the same sample are listed, as sequenced in a study of T cell repertoires in cytomegalovirus infection. TCRdb fed the reads into MiXCR, producing one record per CDR3 protein. This sample has some 270,000 distinct CDR3 sequences, with more than 15% found just once. The specimen sequenced was CD8+ T cells from PBMCs. These TCRs come from a human donor in good health (CMV status not recorded). Some clones in this sample may be carry-over from other donors' samples.

This clonotype was picked up a small number of times. The V gene is TRBV7-9, the J gene TRBJ1-1; D gene unclear. CDR1 and CDR2 from the germline V gene are SEHNR and FQNEAQ (reference sequence). V lost 2 bases and J 2 bases, leaving 6 bases between the germline ends. This CDR3 region has 13 residues. The CDR3 loop is CASSLPPNTEAFF. Written as DNA, the CDR3 is TGTGCCAGCAGCTTACCTCCAAACACTGAAGCTTTCTTT.

V gene TRBV25-1 combines with J gene TRBJ1-6, with no clear D. This CDR3 has 15 residues. Germline V gene data show CDR1 as MGHDK and CDR2 as SYGVNS. Trimming cost V 2 bases and J 4 bases, with 9 bases left between them. The chain's CDR3 is CASSETDLYNSPLHF. CDR3 sequence (DNA): TGTGCCAGCAGTGAAACAGACTTATATAATTCACCCCTCCACTTT.

The chain recombines TRBV14 with TRBJ2-2; D gene unclear. The germline V and J ends were trimmed by 1 base and 0 bases, with 24 bases remaining between them. This CDR3 region has 21 residues. Germline CDR1 SGHDN, CDR2 FVKESK. CDR3 loop: CASSQASEALLYGANTGELFF. In DNA, the CDR3 is TGTGCCAGCAGCCAAGCCAGTGAAGCCCTACTCTATGGCGCGAACACCGGGGAGCTGTTTTTT.

The chain recombines TRBV28 with TRBJ2-3; D call uncertain. The CDR3 has 16 amino acids. Germline CDR1 MDHEN, CDR2 SYDVKM. V lost 3 bases to trimming and J lost 0 bases, with 13 bases between them. CDR3 coding DNA: TGTGCCAGCAGTTTGGGCAGCTTGTCTAGCACAGATACGCAGTATTTT. Residues: CASSLGSLSSTDTQYF.

This clonotype has a count of ten or more. The junction shows a germline mismatch at one end, possibly a read error. V and J are TRBV7-8 and TRBJ1-2, with D tentatively TRBD1 (6 bases). The CDR3 is 17 residues long. The V gene's germline CDR1 is SGHVS and CDR2 FQNEAQ. Written as DNA, the CDR3 is TGTGCCAGCAGCTTAGGCGGGGGCCTTCTCTCTAACGATGGCTACACCTTC. Translation: CASSLGGGLLSNDGYTF.

This clonotype showed up just a few times. J is TRBJ1-1 and V is TRBV20-1, with 8 positions matching TRBD1. The CDR3 is made up of 14 amino acids. The germline CDR1 and CDR2 sequences are DFQATT and SNEGSKA (reference sequence). Losses at the gene ends were 0 bases for V and 1 base for J; bases not matched to a gene: 1. The CDR3 bases are TGCAGTGCTAGAGAGCAGGGGGCGAACACTGAAGCTTTCTTT. Translation gives CSAREQGANTEAFF.

This clonotype was observed a handful of times. The chain couples TRBV28 to TRBJ1-2, with D tentatively TRBD1 (6 bases). Trimming took 4 bases from V and 8 from J, leaving 23 bases between them. The CDR3 contains 16 residues. Germline loops: CDR1 MDHEN, CDR2 SYDVKM. The DNA for the CDR3 is TGTGCCAGCAGTTCACTCCTGGGACAAGGCCCTGGAGGCTACACCTTC. Its protein is CASSSLLGQGPGGYTF.

The sample holds many counts of this clonotype. The chain joins TRBV6-2 or TRBV6-3 to TRBJ2-1; D possibly uses TRBD1 or TRBD2 (6 bases each). Germline-derived CDR1 and CDR2 are MNHEY and SVGEGT. V lost 5 bases and J lost 3, with 17 bases in between. The CDR3 contains 16 residues. The CDR3 is CASSGLGGKYYNEQFF. The CDR3, as DNA: TGTGCCAGCAGTGGGTTAGGGGGGAAATACTACAATGAGCAGTTCTTC.

This chain joins TRBV20-1 and TRBJ2-7; TRBD1 matches at 7 bases. The CDR3 contains 12 residues. V was clipped by 5 bases and J by 0 bases; unmatched bases: 1. Germline V gene lookup returns CDR1 DFQATT and CDR2 SNEGSKA (reference sequence). CDR3: CSAGDSSYEQYF. DNA of the CDR3: TGCAGTGCTGGGGACAGCTCCTACGAGCAGTACTTC.

This clonotype was seen a few times. V and J are TRBV7-9 and TRBJ2-1; D remains ambiguous. Germline V gene data show CDR1 as SEHNR and CDR2 as FQNEAQ (reference sequence). This CDR3 has 15 amino acids. V shed 1 base and J shed 5 bases, with 12 bases lying between them. The CDR3 nucleotides read TGTGCCAGCAGCTTAGTGGTGGGCAGAAACAATGAGCAGTTCTTC. As protein: CASSLVVGRNNEQFF.

The V call is TRBV5-1, the J call TRBJ2-1, with 9 nucleotides matching TRBD1. This CDR3 is built from 17 residues. Trimming cost V 6 bases and J 9 bases; bases outside gene matches: 19. Germline CDR1 reads SGHRS; CDR2 reads YFSETQ. The CDR3 nucleotides read TGCGCCAGCAACGGTAACACCATCGGACAGGGGAAGGGTGAGCAGTTCTTC. Translating it yields CASNGNTIGQGKGEQFF.

In this sample, this clonotype turned up a few times. V usage is TRBV6-5 and J usage is TRBJ2-2; D tentatively fits TRBD1 or TRBD2 (6 bases each). Germline CDR1 MNHEY, CDR2 SVGAGI. The CDR3 covers 15 residues. Trimming removed 2 bases at V and 6 bases at J, with 13 bases between. Written as DNA, the CDR3 is TGTGCCAGCAGTTACGGGCCAGGGGAGGCCGGGGAGCTGTTTTTT. Translation gives CASSYGPGEAGELFF.

This clonotype occurred a few times. The rearrangement links TRBV4-1 to TRBJ2-7; D not certain. Germline CDR1 reads MGHRA; CDR2 reads YSYEKL. Deletions cut 1 base from V and 6 bases from J, with 7 bases between. The CDR3 covers 12 residues. The CDR3 protein is CASSQGGIEQYF. The DNA for the CDR3 is TGCGCCAGCAGCCAAGGGGGTATCGAGCAGTACTTC.

This clonotype was recorded at least ten times. J is TRBJ2-7 and V is TRBV7-8; no definite D call. The CDR3 extends over 12 amino acids. V shed 5 bases and J shed 3 bases, with 8 bases lying between them. Germline CDR1 is SGHVS and CDR2 is FQNEAQ. CDR3 loop: CASSLHNYEQYF. The CDR3 region has the DNA TGTGCCAGCAGCCTCCATAACTACGAGCAGTACTTC.

The table lists this clonotype with a few counts. The rearrangement links TRBV27 to TRBJ2-2, with D perhaps TRBD1 (5 bases). Germline CDR1 and CDR2: MNHEY and SMNVEV (reference sequence). Trimming pared 3 bases from V and 9 bases from J, leaving 11 bases between. This CDR3 has 13 amino acids. The CDR3 bases are TGTGCCAGCAGTTTCGCAAGGGGCCGGGAGCTGTTTTTT. Translating gives CASSFARGRELFF.

The table lists this clonotype with many counts. This chain links TRBV7-2 with TRBJ2-2; 12 bases align to TRBD2. The V and J ends lost 1 base and 4 bases, in that order; junction bases with no gene match: 7. This CDR3 is 18 amino acids long. Germline CDR1 and CDR2: SGHTA and FQGNSA. CDR3 protein: CASSLVKTSGGGTGELFF. CDR3 DNA: TGTGCCAGCAGCTTAGTCAAGACTAGCGGGGGCGGCACCGGGGAGCTGTTTTTT. The complete variable domain, with remaining parts taken from reference TRBV7-2 and TRBJ2-2, reads GAGVSQSPSNKVTEKGKDVELRCDPISGHTALYWYRQSLGQGLEFLIYFQGNSAPDKSGLPSDRFSAERTGGSVSTLTIQRTQQEDSAVYLCASSLVKTSGGGTGELFFGEGSRLTVL.

The rearrangement joins TRBV9 to TRBJ2-7, with TRBD1 matching over 8 bases. Per the germline V gene, CDR1 is SGDLS and CDR2 is YYNGEE. Trimming took 2 bases from V and 3 from J; bases not matched to a gene: 10. The CDR3 covers 16 residues. This CDR3 reads CASSVSTGTGYYEQYF. CDR3 nucleotide sequence: TGTGCCAGCAGCGTCTCGACTGGGACAGGATACTACGAGCAGTACTTC.

The chain is built from TRBV6-8 and TRBJ2-2, with 7 positions matching TRBD1. The CDR3 loop spans 17 amino acids. The germline V gene has CDR1 MNHGY and CDR2 SAAAGT. V lost 0 bases to trimming and J lost 5 bases; unmatched junction nucleotides: 9. As DNA, the CDR3 is TGTGCCAGCAGTTACTCGCTAATGACAGGGCGGACCGGGGAGCTGTTTTTT. This encodes CASSYSLMTGRTGELFF.